This is a list of T cell receptor beta chains from one sample in a study of blood T cell repertoires in COVID-19. The data were produced by immunoSEQ multiplex PCR, yet TCRdb's version contains in-frame clones alone and is incomplete. The repertoire holds about 200,000 clones, with 86% as singletons. The sequencing input was PBMCs or T cells enriched from blood (not recorded which). The receptors were gathered from a man between 40 and 49 years old with acute COVID-19. Both conserved end residues are part of each CDR3. D genes are given only for firm matches. Part of the rows lack a size; the others show once, few, many or a class for expanded clones.

V gene	J gene	D gene	clone size	CDR3 protein	CDR3 DNA
TRBV28	TRBJ2-7	TRBD1	.	CASNTPGQGADEQYF	TGTGCCAGCAACACCCCGGGACAGGGGGCTGACGAGCAGTACTTC
TRBV24-1	TRBJ2-5	TRBD1	.	CATSDPLGGVETQYF	TGTGCCACCAGTGATCCATTAGGGGGCGTGGAGACCCAGTACTTC
TRBV5-5	TRBJ1-4	.	few	CASSLSIWTVGNEKLFF	TGTGCCAGCAGCTTGTCCATCTGGACAGTCGGGAATGAAAAACTGTTTTTT
TRBV30	TRBJ2-3	.	.	CAWSMASTDTQYF	TGTGCCTGGAGTATGGCAAGCACAGATACGCAGTATTTT
TRBV30	TRBJ2-5	.	.	CAWSRSVPQYF	TGTGCCTGGAGCCGGAGTGTGCCCCAGTACTTC
TRBV24-1	TRBJ2-1	TRBD1	.	CATSDLDRENEQFF	TGTGCCACCAGTGATTTAGACAGGGAGAATGAGCAGTTCTTC
TRBV4-1	TRBJ2-1	.	.	CASSQNSNEQFF	TGCGCCAGCAGCCAAAACAGCAATGAGCAGTTCTTC
TRBV3-1/TRBV3-2	TRBJ2-7	TRBD2	few	CASSQGAGGPYEQYF	TGTGCCAGCAGCCAAGGGGCGGGAGGGCCATACGAGCAGTACTTC
TRBV5-1	TRBJ2-5	.	.	CASSLVAGTAETQYF	TGCGCCAGCAGCTTGGTGGCAGGCACCGCGGAGACCCAGTACTTC
TRBV7-2	TRBJ1-2	TRBD1	.	CASSFPDRSGYTF	TGTGCCAGCAGCTTTCCGGACAGGTCTGGCTACACCTTC
TRBV5-1	TRBJ1-6	TRBD1	.	CASSLGQGDSPLHF	TGCGCCAGCAGCTTGGGACAGGGGGATTCACCCCTCCACTTT
TRBV28	TRBJ2-5	TRBD1	.	CASSTPGQKETQYF	TGTGCCAGCAGTACCCCGGGACAGAAAGAGACCCAGTACTTC
TRBV10-3	TRBJ2-2	.	.	CAISETGLNTGELFF	TGTGCCATCAGTGAAACGGGATTGAACACCGGGGAGCTGTTTTTT
TRBV2	TRBJ1-6	.	.	CASRSEGQGHSPLHF	TGTGCCAGCAGGTCAGAAGGGCAGGGGCATTCACCCCTCCACTTT
TRBV6-5	TRBJ2-7	TRBD1	.	CASTKGAGRDEQYF	TGTGCCAGCACCAAGGGGGCAGGTCGGGACGAGCAGTACTTC
TRBV4-1	TRBJ2-7	TRBD1	.	CASSQEDRGYEQYF	TGCGCCAGCAGCCAAGAGGACAGGGGCTACGAGCAGTACTTC
TRBV11-3	TRBJ2-1	.	.	CASSYSGTYNEQFF	TGTGCCAGCAGCTATAGCGGAACCTACAATGAGCAGTTCTTC
TRBV19	TRBJ2-2	TRBD2	.	CASRSSGSSGNTGELFF	TGTGCCAGTAGGTCTAGCGGGAGTTCAGGGAACACCGGGGAGCTGTTTTTT
TRBV30	TRBJ2-7	.	.	CAWSAMRDQYF	TGTGCCTGGAGTGCCATGAGGGATCAGTACTTC
TRBV24-1	TRBJ2-3	.	.	CATSDFTLGASTDTQYF	TGTGCCACCAGTGATTTTACACTAGGAGCTAGCACAGATACGCAGTATTTT